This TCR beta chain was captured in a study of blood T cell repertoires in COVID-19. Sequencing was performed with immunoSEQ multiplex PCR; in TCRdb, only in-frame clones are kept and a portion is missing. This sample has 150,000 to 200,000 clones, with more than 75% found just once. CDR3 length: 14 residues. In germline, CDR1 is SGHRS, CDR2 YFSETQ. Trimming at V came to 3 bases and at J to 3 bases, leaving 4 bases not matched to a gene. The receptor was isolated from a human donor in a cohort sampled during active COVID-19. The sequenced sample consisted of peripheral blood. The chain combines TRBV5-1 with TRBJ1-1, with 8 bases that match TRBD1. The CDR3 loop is CASSSPTGDTEAFF. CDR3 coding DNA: TGCGCCAGCAGCTCCCCGACAGGGGACACTGAAGCTTTCTTT.